This T cell receptor beta chain emerged from a study of T cells in localized non-small cell lung cancer. Sequencing was performed with immunoSEQ multiplex PCR; in TCRdb, only in-frame clones are kept and a portion is missing. The table has tens of thousands of clones, less than 90% seen once. The germline CDR1 and CDR2 sequences are SGHRS and YFSETQ. The ends were cut back, 5 bases at V and 9 bases at J, with 23 bases in the middle. CDR3 size: 15 residues. This TCR was recovered from a male donor at least 60 years old with stage III squamous cell lung carcinoma. V and J are TRBV5-1 and TRBJ2-5; the D is unclear. The sequencing here drew on peripheral blood, taken before any cancer treatment. CDR3 region: CASSDSTSPVPSQYF. CDR3 coding DNA: TGCGCCAGCAGTGATAGCACCAGCCCCGTTCCCTCCCAGTACTTC.